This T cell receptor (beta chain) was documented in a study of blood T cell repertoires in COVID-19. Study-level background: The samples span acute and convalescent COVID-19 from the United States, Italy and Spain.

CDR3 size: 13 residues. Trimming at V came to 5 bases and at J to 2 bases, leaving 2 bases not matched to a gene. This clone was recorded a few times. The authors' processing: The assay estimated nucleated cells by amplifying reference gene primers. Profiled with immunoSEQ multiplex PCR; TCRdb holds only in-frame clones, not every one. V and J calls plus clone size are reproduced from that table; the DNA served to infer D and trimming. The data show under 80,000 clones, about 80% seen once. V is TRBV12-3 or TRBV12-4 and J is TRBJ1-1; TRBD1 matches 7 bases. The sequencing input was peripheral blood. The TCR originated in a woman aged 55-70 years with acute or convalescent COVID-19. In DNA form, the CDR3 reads TGTGCCAGCAGTCGGGACAGCAACACTGAAGCTTTCTTT. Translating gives CASSRDSNTEAFF.